Listed below are T cell receptor beta chains from one sample, sequenced in a study of blood T cell repertoires in COVID-19. The assay was immunoSEQ multiplex PCR, and TCRdb's table has in-frame clones only and misses some. The sample holds 90,000 or so clones, around 86% seen once. Sequences were obtained from peripheral blood. All receptors come from a man aged 45-65 years with active COVID-19. CDR3s include the opening cysteine and the closing phenylalanine or tryptophan. A D gene is named only where the DNA matches it firmly. Part of the rows lack a size; the others show once, few, many or a class for expanded clones.

D: TRBD1; size: NA; J: TRBJ2-3; V: TRBV7-3; CDR3: CASSTRTGTVEDTQYF; DNA: TGTGCCAGCAGCACCCGGACAGGGACGGTGGAGGATACGCAGTATTTT
D: TRBD2; size: NA; J: TRBJ2-1; V: TRBV28; CDR3: CASRKRSGSDEQFF; DNA: TGTGCCAGCAGAAAAAGGAGCGGGAGCGATGAGCAGTTCTTC
D: NA; size: once; J: TRBJ1-6; V: TRBV4-3; CDR3: CASSQESGTPLHF; DNA: TGCGCCAGCAGCCAAGAAAGCGGGACACCCCTCCACTTT
D: NA; size: NA; J: TRBJ1-4; V: TRBV18; CDR3: CASSHGATNEKLFF; DNA: TGTGCCAGCTCACACGGTGCAACTAATGAAAAACTGTTTTTT
D: NA; size: NA; J: TRBJ2-1; V: TRBV4-1; CDR3: CASSQDAGQVYNEQFF; DNA: TGCGCCAGCAGCCAAGATGCGGGGCAAGTCTACAATGAGCAGTTCTTC
D: TRBD1; size: NA; J: TRBJ1-5; V: TRBV5-1; CDR3: CASSHTGGNQPQHF; DNA: TGCGCCAGCAGCCATACAGGGGGAAATCAGCCCCAGCATTTT
D: NA; size: once; J: TRBJ1-1; V: TRBV29-1; CDR3: CSVEGQMNTEAFF; DNA: TGCAGCGTTGAAGGGCAGATGAACACTGAAGCTTTCTTT
D: NA; size: NA; J: TRBJ2-3; V: TRBV3-1/TRBV3-2; CDR3: CASSLRAGTDTQYF; DNA: TGTGCCAGCAGCCTAAGGGCGGGTACAGATACGCAGTATTTT
D: TRBD2; size: NA; J: TRBJ2-5; V: TRBV7-2; CDR3: CASSLLRQREARETQYF; DNA: TGTGCCAGCAGCTTATTGAGACAGCGGGAGGCTCGTGAGACCCAGTACTTC
D: NA; size: NA; J: TRBJ2-3; V: TRBV4-1; CDR3: CASSQWTVGHTDTQYF; DNA: TGCGCCAGCAGCCAATGGACTGTTGGGCACACAGATACGCAGTATTTT
D: TRBD2; size: NA; J: TRBJ2-1; V: TRBV5-1; CDR3: CASSLGRRNEQFF; DNA: TGCGCCAGCAGCCTCGGGAGGAGGAATGAGCAGTTCTTC